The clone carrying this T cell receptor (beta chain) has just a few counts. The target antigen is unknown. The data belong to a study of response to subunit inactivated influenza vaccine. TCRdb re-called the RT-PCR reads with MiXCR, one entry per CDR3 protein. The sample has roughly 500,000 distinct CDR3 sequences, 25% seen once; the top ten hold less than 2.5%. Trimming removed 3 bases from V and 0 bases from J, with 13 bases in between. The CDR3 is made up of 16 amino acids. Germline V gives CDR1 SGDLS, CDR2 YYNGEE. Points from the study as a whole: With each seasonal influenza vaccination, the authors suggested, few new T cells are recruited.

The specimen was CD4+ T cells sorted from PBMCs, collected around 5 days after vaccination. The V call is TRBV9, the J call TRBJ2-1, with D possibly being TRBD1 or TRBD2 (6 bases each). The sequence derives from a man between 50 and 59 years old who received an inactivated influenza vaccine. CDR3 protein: CASSEGGHSSYNEQFF. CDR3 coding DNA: TGTGCCAGCAGCGAGGGGGGCCACAGCTCCTACAATGAGCAGTTCTTC.